A selection of T cell receptor beta chains follows, all from one sample in a study of blood T cell repertoires in COVID-19. Data came from immunoSEQ multiplex PCR; TCRdb stores just in-frame clones and leaves some out. The data hold about 530,000 clones, with around 90% observed a single time. Sequences were obtained from peripheral blood. These receptors were obtained from a woman in her forties or fifties with COVID-19, enrolled during active disease. The conserved cysteine and the conserved F or W are not part of the CDR3 here.

length: 12; V: TRBV7-2; CDR3: ASSPFRDRYGYT
length: 11; V: TRBV28; CDR3: ASTRGSYNEQF
length: 12; V: TRBV2; CDR3: ASRGSSEGTEAF
length: 12; V: TRBV6-1; CDR3: ASSEATDQNTIY
length: 12; V: TRBV10-3; CDR3: AISESETQETQY
length: 13; V: TRBV27; CDR3: ASSIGTGGVTEAF
length: 13; V: TRBV5-4; CDR3: ASSFSRDRNEKLF
length: 11; V: TRBV29-1; CDR3: SVARSDNYGYT
length: 14; V: TRBV13; CDR3: ASSARQGRLRYEQY
length: 16; V: TRBV7-9; CDR3: ASSHWGQGAVMNTEAF
length: 14; V: TRBV7-2; CDR3: ASRPPWSGGADTQY
length: 12; V: TRBV27; CDR3: ASSFGTGNRGYT
length: 11; V: TRBV7-9; CDR3: ASRDREADTQY
length: 10; V: TRBV5-1; CDR3: ASSFESANMY
length: 11; V: TRBV10-1; CDR3: ASSNRVNTEAF
length: 11; V: TRBV6-4; CDR3: ASSQGVGTEAF
length: 12; V: TRBV6-1; CDR3: ASSDGGGTDTQY
length: 14; V: TRBV18; CDR3: ASSPPGRGDSGELF
length: 13; V: TRBV11-1; CDR3: ASSPRTGATYGYT
length: 14; V: TRBV13; CDR3: ASSSAPRDKIYEQY
length: 12; V: TRBV2; CDR3: ASSKTRGVDEQF
length: 14; V: TRBV19; CDR3: ASRAGTGIQNTEAF
length: 13; V: TRBV29-1; CDR3: SVELGQGADEKLF
length: 13; V: TRBV27; CDR3: ASTPKRSRENGYT
length: 14; V: TRBV6-2/TRBV6-3; CDR3: ASSLGTSGGAGTQY
length: 13; V: TRBV5-1; CDR3: ASSHRDRGTYEQY
length: 14; V: TRBV7-9; CDR3: ASSLGSGASNEKLF
length: 11; V: TRBV10-1; CDR3: ASSPGQGVGYT
length: 12; V: TRBV2; CDR3: ASSEGQGGDTQY
length: 11; V: TRBV18; CDR3: ASTLAPTDTQY
length: 13; V: TRBV11-1; CDR3: ASSFGQGAQETQY
length: 12; V: TRBV30; CDR3: AWSVVSDSYGYT
length: 10; V: TRBV7-9; CDR3: ASSLWNYGYT
length: 11; V: TRBV2; CDR3: ASTGLDSYEQY
length: 13; V: TRBV2; CDR3: ASSEAGGVADTQY
length: 9; V: TRBV28; CDR3: ASRDQDTQY
length: 13; V: TRBV9; CDR3: ASSRHLDGGQPQH
length: 12; V: TRBV5-1; CDR3: ASSLVGGEGEQY
length: 13; V: TRBV7-9; CDR3: ASSSTSDRGNTIY
length: 12; V: TRBV6-1; CDR3: ASTPTGGWQPQH
length: 12; V: TRBV6-4; CDR3: ASSAPGGRETQY
length: 11; V: TRBV7-9; CDR3: ASSQAGGYEQY
length: 12; V: TRBV6-5; CDR3: ASSYGTGGTEAF